This TCR beta chain comes out of a study of T cells in localized non-small cell lung cancer. TCRdb's table, derived via immunoSEQ multiplex PCR, lists solely in-frame clones and lacks some. The sample records roughly 17,000 clones, around 81% being singletons. Germline V gives CDR1 DFQATT, CDR2 SNEGSKA (reference sequence). The trim removed 4 bases at V and 8 bases at J, leaving 1 base unmatched. The length of the CDR3 is 11 residues. This clonotype was obtained from a female donor older than 55 with stage I lung adenocarcinoma. The material was peripheral blood, obtained before any cancer treatment. This rearrangement joins TRBV20-1 to TRBJ1-4, with 7 positions matching TRBD1. CDR3 residues: CSAKTGEKLFF. As DNA, the CDR3 is TGCAGTGCTAAGACAGGGGAAAAACTGTTTTTT.